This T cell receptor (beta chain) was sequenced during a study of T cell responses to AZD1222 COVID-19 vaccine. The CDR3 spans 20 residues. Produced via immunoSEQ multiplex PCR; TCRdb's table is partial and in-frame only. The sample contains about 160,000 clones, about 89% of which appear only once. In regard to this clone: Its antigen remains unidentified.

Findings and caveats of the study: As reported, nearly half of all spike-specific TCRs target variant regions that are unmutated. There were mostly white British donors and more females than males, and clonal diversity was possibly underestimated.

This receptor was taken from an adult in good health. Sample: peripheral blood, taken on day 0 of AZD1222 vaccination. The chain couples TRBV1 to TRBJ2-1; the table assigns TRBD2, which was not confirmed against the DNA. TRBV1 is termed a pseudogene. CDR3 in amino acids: CTSSQDSGLAGYHDWNEQFF. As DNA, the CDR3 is TGCACCAGCAGCCAAGACTCTGGACTAGCGGGATACCACGACTGGAATGAGCAGTTCTTC.